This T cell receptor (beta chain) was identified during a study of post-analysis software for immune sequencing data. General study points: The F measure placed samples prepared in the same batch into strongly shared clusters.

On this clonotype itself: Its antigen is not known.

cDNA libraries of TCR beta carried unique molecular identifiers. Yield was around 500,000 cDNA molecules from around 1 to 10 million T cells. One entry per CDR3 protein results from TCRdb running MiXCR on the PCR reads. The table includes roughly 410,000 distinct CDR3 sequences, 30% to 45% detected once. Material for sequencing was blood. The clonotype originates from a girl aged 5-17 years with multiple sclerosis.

Here the CDR3 DNA reads TGTGCCAGCAGCTTAGTATCGGGGGACGAGACCCAGTACTTC. Residues: CASSLVSGDETQYF. The chain is built from TRBV7-2 and TRBJ2-5, with TRBD2 as a possible D gene (6 bases). Germline-derived CDR1 and CDR2 are SGHTA and FQGNSA. The CDR3 covers 14 residues. V was shortened by 1 base and J by 5 bases, with 11 bases between the two germline ends. The entire variable domain, with the rest obtained from reference TRBV7-2 and TRBJ2-5, is as follows: GAGVSQSPSNKVTEKGKDVELRCDPISGHTALYWYRQSLGQGLEFLIYFQGNSAPDKSGLPSDRFSAERTGGSVSTLTIQRTQQEDSAVYLCASSLVSGDETQYFGPGTRLLVL.